Listed here are 7 T cell receptor beta chains from one sample, sequenced in a study of human T cells and chemical hapten exposure. As for time point: patch test 3, about 24 weeks after DPC sensitization. Treatment reported: therapeutic diphenylcyclopropenone sensitization with weekly scalp DPC. Each CDR3 protein gets one entry after TCRdb re-called the RACE reads with MiXCR. This sample has about 190,000 distinct CDR3 sequences, with approximately 24% found just once. The source material was whole blood, sampled in connection with sensitization to the hapten diphenylcyclopropenone (DPC). The receptor set was obtained from a woman aged 40-49 years with alopecia areata. Some clones in this sample may be carry-over from other donors' samples.

This clonotype has more than one count but fewer than ten. The chain joins TRBV6-2 or TRBV6-3 to TRBJ2-7, with TRBD2 as a possible D gene (5 bases). The CDR3 contains 11 residues. Germline CDR1 MNHEY, CDR2 SVGEGT. V was cut by 6 bases and J by 5 bases, with 8 bases left in between. The CDR3, as DNA: TGTGCCAGCAGGGACTGGGACGAGCAGTACTTC. Its protein product is CASRDWDEQYF.

A remark on this clonotype: Compared with germline, one end of the junction differs, possibly owing to a read error. V usage is TRBV27 and J usage is TRBJ1-1; 11 positions agree with TRBD1. Germline V gene lookup returns CDR1 MNHEY and CDR2 SMNVEV (reference sequence). The CDR3 extends over 15 amino acids. The CDR3 protein is CASSQHARTGGQAFF. The DNA for the CDR3 is TGTGCCAGCAGCCAACATGCTAGGACAGGGGGCCAAGCTTTTTTT.

The CDR3 nucleotides read TGCGCCAGCAGCCAAGATGAGCCGGGAGATACGCAGTATTTT. Its protein is CASSQDEPGDTQYF. V usage is TRBV4-3 and J usage is TRBJ2-3; D remains ambiguous. Germline V gene lookup returns CDR1 LGHNA and CDR2 YSLEER. V was trimmed by 0 bases and J by 5 bases, leaving 9 bases between them. The CDR3 is 14 residues long.

This clonotype came up a few times. The CDR3 DNA is TGTGCCAGCAGTTTGGGTGGGGTTAGCTCTGGGGCCAACGTCCTGACTTTC. This gives the protein CASSLGGVSSGANVLTF. The chain employs TRBV28 and TRBJ2-6; D remains ambiguous. The CDR3 extends over 17 amino acids. The V gene lost 3 bases and the J gene lost 0 bases, with 12 bases spanning the gap. Germline values: CDR1 MDHEN, CDR2 SYDVKM. Looking up the rest from reference TRBV28 and TRBJ2-6 gives the full variable domain: DVKVTQSSRYLVKRTGEKVFLECVQDMDHENMFWYRQDPGLGLRLIYFSYDVKMKEKGDIPEGYSVSREKKERFSLILESASTNQTSMYLCASSLGGVSSGANVLTFGAGSRLTVL.

This chain joins TRBV12-3 or TRBV12-4 and TRBJ2-1; 10 bases match TRBD2. This CDR3 region has 12 residues. V dropped 6 bases and J dropped 13; count of bases not matched to a gene: 6. The CDR3 spells CASRAGLAIQFF. The CDR3 DNA follows: TGTGCCAGCAGGGCGGGACTAGCGATTCAGTTCTTC.

There are a few counts of this clonotype. The chain recombines TRBV6-6 with TRBJ1-2; D call uncertain. The CDR3 has 15 residues. V lost 4 bases, J lost 5 bases, and 17 bases lay in between. Germline CDR1 and CDR2: MNHNY and SVGAGI (reference sequence). CDR3 loop: CASSSGESLGYGYTF. DNA for the CDR3: TGTGCCAGCAGTTCTGGGGAATCCTTAGGGTATGGCTACACCTTC.

This clonotype occurred a few times. The V and J genes are TRBV29-1 and TRBJ1-5, with D unresolved. Germline CDR1 and CDR2: SQVTM and ANQGSEA. This CDR3 has 13 residues. Deletions cut 6 bases from V and 2 bases from J, with 11 bases between. The DNA of the CDR3 is TGCAGCGTGTCGGGGAGAGGCAATCAGCCCCAGCATTTT. This sequence encodes CSVSGRGNQPQHF.